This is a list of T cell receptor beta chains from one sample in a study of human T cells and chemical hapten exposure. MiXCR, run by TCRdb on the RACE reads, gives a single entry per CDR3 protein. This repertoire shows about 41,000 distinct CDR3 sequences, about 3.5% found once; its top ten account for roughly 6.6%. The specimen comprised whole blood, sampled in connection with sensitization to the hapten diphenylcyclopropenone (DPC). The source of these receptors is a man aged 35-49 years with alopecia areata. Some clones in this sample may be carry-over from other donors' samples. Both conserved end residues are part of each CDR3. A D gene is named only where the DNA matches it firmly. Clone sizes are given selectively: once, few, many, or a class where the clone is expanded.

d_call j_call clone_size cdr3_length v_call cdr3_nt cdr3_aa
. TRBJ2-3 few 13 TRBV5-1 TGCGCCAGCAGCGCACTTGGCACAGATACGCAGTATTTT CASSALGTDTQYF
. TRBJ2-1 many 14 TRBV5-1 TGCGCCAGCAGCTTGGCGGCTTCCTACAATGAGCAGTTCTTC CASSLAASYNEQFF
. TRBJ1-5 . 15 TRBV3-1 TGTGCCAGCAGCCAAGGACGAGGCCCCAATCAGCCCCAGCATTTT CASSQGRGPNQPQHF
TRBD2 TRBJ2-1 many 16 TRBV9 TGTGCCAGCAGCCCTAGACTAGCGGGAGGGCCGAATGAGCAGTTCTTC CASSPRLAGGPNEQFF
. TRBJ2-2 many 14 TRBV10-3 TGTGCCATCACCGGGGAATTAGTTACCGGGGAGCTGTTTTTT CAITGELVTGELFF
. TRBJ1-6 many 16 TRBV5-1 TGCGCCAGCAGCCGGGGGACGGACAGAAATAATTCACCCCTCCACTTT CASSRGTDRNNSPLHF
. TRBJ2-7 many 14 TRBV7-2 TGTGCCAGCAGCTCTTTCGACTGGTCGGCGGAGCAGTACTTC CASSSFDWSAEQYF
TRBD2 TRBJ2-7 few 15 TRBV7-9 TGTGCCAGCAGCCGTACGTTCGGCGGGAGTGACGAGCAGTACTTC CASSRTFGGSDEQYF
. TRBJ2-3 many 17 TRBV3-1 TGTGCCAGCAGCCAAGAAGTCACAGGGAGGAAGTCAGATACGCAGTATTTT CASSQEVTGRKSDTQYF
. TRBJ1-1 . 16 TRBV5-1 TGCGCCAGCAGCCACGGACAGAGGGCATTGAACACTGAAGCTTTCTTT CASSHGQRALNTEAFF
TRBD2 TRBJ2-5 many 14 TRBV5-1 TGCGCCAGCAGCTTAGCGGGACCGCAAGAGACCCAGTACTTC CASSLAGPQETQYF
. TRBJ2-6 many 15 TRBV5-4 TGTGCCAGCAGCCACCAGGTAGCTGGGGCCAACGTCCTGACTTTC CASSHQVAGANVLTF
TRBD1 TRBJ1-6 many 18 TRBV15 TGTGCCACCAGCAGAGGACAGGGGGCGAGTTCCTATAATTCACCCCTCCACTTT CATSRGQGASSYNSPLHF
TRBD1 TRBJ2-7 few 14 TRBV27 TGTGCCAGCAGCAAACAGCAGGGGGCGCGTGAGCAGTACTTC CASSKQQGAREQYF
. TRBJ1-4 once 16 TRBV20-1 TGCAGTGCCAGTCCTCTAGACGCTGCAACTAATGAAAAACTGTTTTTT CSASPLDAATNEKLFF
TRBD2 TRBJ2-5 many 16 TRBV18 TGTGCCAGCTCACTCACTAGAGCGGGAGCCCAAGAGACCCAGTACTTC CASSLTRAGAQETQYF
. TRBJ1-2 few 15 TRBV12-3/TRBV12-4 TGTGCCAGCAAAGCGGAGACAGCGAGAAACTATGGCTACACCTTC CASKAETARNYGYTF
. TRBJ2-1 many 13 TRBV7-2 TGTGCCAGCAGCTTACCGGGACTGTCTGAGCAGTTCTTC CASSLPGLSEQFF
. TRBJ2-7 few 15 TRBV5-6 TGTGCCAGCAGCTTGGGGGGGCCTAGTGATTACGAGCAGTACTTC CASSLGGPSDYEQYF
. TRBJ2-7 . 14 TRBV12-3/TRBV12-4 TGTGCCAGCAGCTCCCTAAGAGCGGTGTGGGAGCAGTACTTC CASSSLRAVWEQYF
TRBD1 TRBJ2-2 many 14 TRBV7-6 TGTGCCAGCAGCTTAGGGAACAGGGGCGGGGAGCTGTTTTTT CASSLGNRGGELFF
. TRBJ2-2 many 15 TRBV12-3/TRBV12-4 TGTGCCAGCAGTTTAGGTGCAGCGAACACCGGGGAGCTGTTTTTT CASSLGAANTGELFF
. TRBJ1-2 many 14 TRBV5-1 TGCGCCAGCAGCTTGAGCGCAGGAGCCTATGGCTACACCTTC CASSLSAGAYGYTF
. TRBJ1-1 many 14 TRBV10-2 TGCGCCAGCAGAAAACAGGGATACGGCACTGAAGCTTTCTTT CASRKQGYGTEAFF
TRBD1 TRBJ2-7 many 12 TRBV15 TGTGCCACCAGCACAACAGGGGTCGAGCAGTACTTC CATSTTGVEQYF
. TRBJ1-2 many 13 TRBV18 TGTGCCAGCTCACCAGAACAGGGACGCGGCTACACCTTC CASSPEQGRGYTF
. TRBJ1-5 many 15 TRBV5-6 TGTGCCAGCAGCTCCACAGAGAATAGCAATCAGCCCCAGCATTTT CASSSTENSNQPQHF
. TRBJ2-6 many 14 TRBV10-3 TGTGCCATCAGGCGGAGCTCTGGGGCCAACGTCCTGACTTTC CAIRRSSGANVLTF
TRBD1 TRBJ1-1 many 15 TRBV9 TGTGCCAGCAGCCCCTCGAGGGGGCCGAACACTGAAGCTTTCTTT CASSPSRGPNTEAFF
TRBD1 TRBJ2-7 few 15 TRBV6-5 TGTGCCAGCAGTTACTCGAGACAGGGGAGGTACGAGCAGTACTTC CASSYSRQGRYEQYF
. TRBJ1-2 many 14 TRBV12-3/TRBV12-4 TGTGCCAGCAGTTTATTGACGGGGAGCTATGGCTACACCTTC CASSLLTGSYGYTF
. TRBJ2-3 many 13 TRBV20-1 TGCAGTGTTAGAGCGATCTTCACAGATACGCAGTATTTT CSVRAIFTDTQYF
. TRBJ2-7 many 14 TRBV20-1 TGCAGTGCTAGAGACGGGCGTGCTTCTGACGAGCAGTACTTC CSARDGRASDEQYF